This T cell receptor (beta chain) stems from a study of post-analysis software for immune sequencing data. Study-level information: Relapsing-remitting, secondary progressive and progressive-relapsing multiple sclerosis were all included among the disease courses. Study findings and constraints: The F measure placed samples prepared in the same batch into strongly shared clusters. Controls had significantly higher normalized Chao1 diversity than multiple sclerosis patients. Patients carried five TRBV segments more frequently than controls did, and TRBV5-6, TRBV5-1 and TRBV20-1 were among them.

Incorporated into the TCR beta cDNA libraries were unique molecular identifiers, which served to reduce PCR and sequencing biases. When roughly 0.85 to 11 million T cells were used, they gave about 490,000 cDNA molecules. TCRdb re-called the PCR reads with MiXCR, one entry per CDR3 protein. The table has around 400,000 distinct CDR3 sequences, approximately 38% seen once. The CDR3 extends over 14 amino acids. The germline V gene encodes CDR1 SQVTM and CDR2 ANQGSEA. V lost 5 bases, J lost 5 bases, and 16 bases lay in between. About this clonotype itself: Its specificity is unknown.

Sequencing was done on a sample of blood. The V gene is TRBV29-1, the J gene TRBJ2-1; D may be TRBD1 (6 bases). The sequence was collected from a girl aged 2-9 years with multiple sclerosis. As DNA, the CDR3 is TGCAGCGTTCCGCCTATGGGGGACAACAATGAGCAGTTCTTC. Its translation is CSVPPMGDNNEQFF.